This T cell receptor beta chain is from a study of tumor-infiltrating lymphocytes in primary liver carcinoma. For the study at large: Patients diagnosed with primary liver carcinoma received treatment through surgical resection.

RNA was extracted from whole blood without cell sorting, alongside germline DNA. Enrolled patients were chronically infected with HBV and treatment-naive. About 4 milliliters of peripheral blood were gathered ahead of the operation. Total RNA amounting to around 530 ng was the source from which TCR beta cDNA was made with a constant-region primer. Amplification in three nested multiplex PCR rounds with slightly modified ARM-PCR gave rise to TCR beta libraries. TRBV1-TRBV30 forward primers paired with a C-beta reverse primer drove the first two PCR rounds, about 9 cycles each. One entry per CDR3 protein results from TCRdb running MiXCR on the multiplex PCR reads. The sample has approximately 330,000 distinct CDR3 sequences, about two thirds seen once. With regard to this clonotype: Its target is not known.

Notes on the study in general: Since sampling was bulk and unsorted, CD4+ and CD8+ repertoires were not compared.

This CDR3 is 15 amino acids long. The trim removed 9 bases at V and 8 bases at J, leaving 16 bases unmatched. CDR1 and CDR2 from the germline V gene are SGHAT and FQNNGV. The chain combines TRBV11-2 with TRBJ1-2, with 9 bases lining up with TRBD1. The receptor was isolated from a man aged 40-49 years with primary liver carcinoma and hepatitis B virus infection. Sequenced sample: peripheral blood. DNA of the CDR3: TGTGCCAGTAGGCCTAGTGGGACAGGGTTAGAGGGCTACACCTTC. This sequence encodes CASRPSGTGLEGYTF. The variable domain in full, with the rest retrieved from reference TRBV11-2 and TRBJ1-2, is EAGVAQSPRYKIIEKRQSVAFWCNPISGHATLYWYQQILGQGPKLLIQFQNNGVVDDSQLPKDRFSAERLKGVDSTLKIQPAKLEDSAVYLCASRPSGTGLEGYTFGSGTRLTVV.